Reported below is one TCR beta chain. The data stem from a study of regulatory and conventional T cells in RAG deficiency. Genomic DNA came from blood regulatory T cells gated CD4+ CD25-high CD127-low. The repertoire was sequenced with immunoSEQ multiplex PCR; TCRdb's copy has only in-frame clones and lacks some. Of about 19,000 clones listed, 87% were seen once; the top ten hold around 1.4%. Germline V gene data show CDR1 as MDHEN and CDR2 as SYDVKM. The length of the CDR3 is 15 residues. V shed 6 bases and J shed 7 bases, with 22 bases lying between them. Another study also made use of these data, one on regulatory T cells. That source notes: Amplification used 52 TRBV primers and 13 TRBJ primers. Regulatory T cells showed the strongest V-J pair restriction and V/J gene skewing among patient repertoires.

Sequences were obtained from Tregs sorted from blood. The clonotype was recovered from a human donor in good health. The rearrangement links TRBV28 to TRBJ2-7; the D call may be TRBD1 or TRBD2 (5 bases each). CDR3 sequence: CASSLGPPGPGEQYF. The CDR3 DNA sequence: TGTGCCAGCAGCTTGGGACCCCCGGGGCCCGGAGAGCAGTACTTC.